The 3 T cell receptor beta chains below were found in one sample sequenced in a study of radiation and T cells in renal cell carcinoma. Assay used: immunoSEQ multiplex PCR; TCRdb lists only in-frame clones, some missing. The repertoire has about 130,000 clones, more than 70% of them found once; the top ten carry around 12%. As to time point: baseline pretreatment blood. As to treatment: 15 Gy SBRT to primary tumor, nephrectomy 4 weeks later. This specimen consisted of blood, obtained from a patient whose treatment included radiotherapy and nephrectomy. These receptors all come from a woman between 50 and 59 years old with renal cell carcinoma.

A few counts support this clone. The chain combines TRBV6-5 with TRBJ1-6, with a weak D call TRBD1 (6 bases). V lost 7 bases to trimming and J lost 8 bases, with 15 bases between them. Per germline, CDR1 MNHEY and CDR2 SVGAGI. The CDR3 covers 14 residues. CDR3 in amino acids: CASTPTQGYSPLHF. CDR3 bases: TGTGCCAGCACCCCAACTCAGGGGTATTCACCCCTCCACTTT.

The chain uses TRBV30 and TRBJ1-1; the D gene is possibly TRBD1 (5 bases). The CDR3 has 13 residues. Germline values: CDR1 GTSNPN, CDR2 SVGIG (reference sequence). The V and J ends lost 0 bases and 4 bases respectively, with 9 bases between them. CDR3 coding DNA: TGTGCCTGGAGTGTTGACCAGGGCACTGAAGCTTTCTTT. Its protein product is CAWSVDQGTEAFF.

The rearrangement links TRBV27 to TRBJ2-1, with D possibly called TRBD1 or TRBD2 (5 bases each). This CDR3 spans 12 amino acids. V dropped 5 bases and J dropped 8 bases, with 10 bases sitting between them. Germline loops: CDR1 MNHEY, CDR2 SMNVEV (reference sequence). The CDR3 DNA reads TGTGCCAGCAGTCTAGGGACGCATGAGCAGTTCTTC. Protein sequence: CASSLGTHEQFF.